The subject of this entry is one TCR beta chain. Its antigen is not identified. The CDR3 runs 13 residues. Germline CDR1 and CDR2: MDHEN and SYDVKM. The V end lost 4 bases, the J end lost 5 bases, and 11 bases lay between the germline ends. These data are taken from a study of cytomegalovirus exposure and HLA in healthy donors. Whole-study findings and limits: V segments that were indistinguishable, TRBV6-2 and TRBV6-3 among them, were omitted from analysis.

The PCR used 60 Vbeta and 13 Jbeta primers. Profiled with immunoSEQ multiplex PCR; TCRdb holds only in-frame clones, not every one. The repertoire includes 110,000 to 150,000 clones, roughly 77% of them detected once, and 1.5% to 2% sits in the top ten. The sequenced material came from PBMCs. The V call is TRBV28, the J call TRBJ1-2; no firm D call. The receptor was isolated from a woman in her twenties or thirties in good health and CMV-seronegative. The chain's CDR3 is CASSSLLNYGYTF. The CDR3 DNA reads as TGTGCCAGCAGTTCTTTGTTAAATTATGGCTACACCTTC.